The T cell receptor (beta chain) described here comes from a study of T-cell memory formation after mild COVID-19. For the study at large: In these data, TCR clusters were largely donor specific.

MiXCR, run by TCRdb on the 5' RACE reads, gives a single entry per CDR3 protein. The sample gives approximately 580,000 distinct CDR3 sequences, about a fifth of which show up once; around 12% is in the top ten. This clonotype was recorded a few times. This TCR came from an adult woman who had mild COVID-19 (a few samples of this study predate the infection). Cell type and time point are not known. The specimen was PBMCs or a T cell subset sorted from them (not recorded which).

CDR3 region: CASSPAGDYGYTF. The CDR3 nucleotides are TGTGCCAGCAGCCCGGCAGGGGACTATGGCTACACCTTC. V gene TRBV7-9 combines with J gene TRBJ1-2, with TRBD1 as a possible D gene (6 bases). CDR1 SEHNR and CDR2 FQNEAQ come from the germline V gene (reference sequence). The CDR3 loop spans 13 amino acids. With 5 bases removed from V and 3 bases from J, the gap between germline ends came to 10 bases.